The 20 T cell receptor beta chains below were found in one sample sequenced in a study of blood T cell repertoires in COVID-19. This table comes from immunoSEQ multiplex PCR, and its TCRdb copy is limited to in-frame clones, with some not included. The profile shows around 100,000 clones, about four fifths of them singletons. The sequenced sample was peripheral blood. These receptors all come from an elderly man with COVID-19, enrolled during active disease.

The rearrangement links TRBV15 to TRBJ1-2; D is possibly TRBD1 (5 bases). Trimming removed 1 base from V and 9 bases from J, with 9 bases in between. This CDR3 spans 12 amino acids. Germline CDR1 is LNHNV and CDR2 is YYDKDF (reference sequence). The chain's CDR3 is CATSRGTLSYTF. The CDR3 region has the DNA TGTGCCACCAGCAGAGGGACACTTAGCTACACCTTC. The variable domain in full, with the rest retrieved from reference TRBV15 and TRBJ1-2, is DAMVIQNPRYQVTQFGKPVTLSCSQTLNHNVMYWYQQKSSQAPKLLFHYYDKDFNNEADTPDNFQSRRPNTSFCFLDIRSPGLGDTAMYLCATSRGTLSYTFGSGTRLTVV.

This clone has just one count. The V and J genes are TRBV7-2 and TRBJ1-4; D might be TRBD1 (6 bases). Trimming took off 5 bases at V and 4 bases at J, with 14 bases between the two ends. Per the germline V gene, CDR1 is SGHTA and CDR2 is FQGNSA. The CDR3 totals 15 residues. CDR3 nucleotides: TGTGCCAGCAGCCCTAGGACAGCACTTAATGAAAAACTGTTTTTT. This gives the protein CASSPRTALNEKLFF.

The chain carries TRBV5-1 and TRBJ1-2; 7 bases align to TRBD1. The CDR3 totals 15 residues. Losses at the gene ends were 4 bases for V and 3 bases for J; bases not matched to a gene: 9. Germline values: CDR1 SGHRS, CDR2 YFSETQ. The CDR3 sequence is CASSPRQGTYYGYTF. CDR3 nucleotides: TGCGCCAGCAGCCCACGACAGGGCACATACTATGGCTACACCTTC.

This clone was observed a single time. The chain carries TRBV4-1 and TRBJ2-5, with D possibly being TRBD1 (6 bases). The germline gives CDR1 MGHRA, CDR2 YSYEKL. Deletions cut 5 bases from V and 0 bases from J, with 13 bases between. The CDR3 spans 15 residues. CDR3 nucleotides: TGCGCCAGCAGCAATGGGTGGACAGACCAAGAGACCCAGTACTTC. It specifies CASSNGWTDQETQYF.

The rearrangement links TRBV6-1 to TRBJ1-5; D is unresolved. The V end lost 0 bases, the J end lost 1 base, and 10 bases lay between the germline ends. The CDR3 consists of 16 residues. The germline V gene has CDR1 MNHNS and CDR2 SASEGT. CDR3 amino acids: CASSEAGRQSNQPQHF. CDR3 DNA: TGTGCCAGCAGTGAAGCGGGCCGGCAGAGCAATCAGCCCCAGCATTTT.

The genes are TRBV7-6 and TRBJ1-2; 9 bases agree with TRBD1. This CDR3 has 15 residues. V lost 1 base and J lost 4; bases outside the gene matches: 4. Germline CDR1 reads SGHVS; CDR2 reads FNYEAQ. CDR3 sequence: CASSLEQGAFYGYTF. The CDR3 DNA follows: TGTGCCAGCAGCTTAGAACAGGGGGCCTTCTATGGCTACACCTTC.

The rearrangement links TRBV28 to TRBJ1-2; weak D call: TRBD1 (5 bases). The CDR3 has 17 residues. Germline loops: CDR1 MDHEN, CDR2 SYDVKM. Trimming took 6 bases from V and 5 from J, leaving 25 bases between them. The CDR3 bases are TGTGCCAGCAGCCCCTCCCGCGGGGGGTCGGGCAATTATGGCTACACCTTC. Translating gives CASSPSRGGSGNYGYTF.

This rearrangement joins TRBV18 to TRBJ1-1; 7 bases align to TRBD1. The V gene's germline CDR1 is KGHSH and CDR2 LQKENI. V was clipped by 2 bases and J by 1 base; unmatched bases: 4. This CDR3 contains 15 residues. The CDR3 loop reads CASSPRGQTNTEAFF. For the CDR3, the DNA is TGTGCCAGCTCACCAAGGGGACAGACGAACACTGAAGCTTTCTTT.

This chain uses TRBV13 with TRBJ2-7, with 8 bases fitting TRBD1. J lost 4 bases, V lost 6 bases, and 8 bases had no gene match. The length of the CDR3 is 14 residues. Germline values: CDR1 PRHDT, CDR2 FYEKMQ (reference sequence). CDR3 amino acids: CASSTSGGLYEQYF. In DNA, the CDR3 is TGTGCCAGCAGTACATCAGGGGGCTTGTACGAGCAGTACTTC.

This clone was seen only once. The genes are TRBV19 and TRBJ2-2, with D hard to call. CDR1 is LNHDA and CDR2 is SQIVND in the germline V gene (reference sequence). V lost 0 bases, J lost 4 bases, and 6 bases lay in between. The CDR3 covers 14 residues. CDR3: CASSIDSRTGELFF. The CDR3 DNA is TGTGCCAGTAGTATAGATAGCCGCACCGGGGAGCTGTTTTTT.

The rearrangement links TRBV6-5 to TRBJ1-2, with D hard to call. Looked up from germline, CDR1 is MNHEY and CDR2 is SVGAGI. Trimming left V 0 bases short and J 4 bases short, with 12 bases between. CDR3 length: 15 amino acids. CDR3 sequence reads: CASSYSKWRAYGYTF. CDR3 sequence (DNA): TGTGCCAGCAGTTACTCGAAGTGGCGGGCCTATGGCTACACCTTC.

The chain carries TRBV19 and TRBJ2-5; 8 positions agree with TRBD1. This CDR3 has 15 residues. CDR1 and CDR2 from the germline V gene are LNHDA and SQIVND (reference sequence). V was clipped by 6 bases and J by 2 bases; unmatched bases: 8. This chain's CDR3 is CASSAGTGVQETQYF. CDR3 nucleotides: TGTGCCAGTAGCGCCGGGACAGGCGTACAAGAGACCCAGTACTTC.

In DNA form, the CDR3 reads TGTGCCAGCAGCCCAGTCCCCGACAGGGTCACTGAAGCTTTCTTT. It codes for CASSPVPDRVTEAFF. The V call is TRBV6-5, the J call TRBJ1-1; 7 bases are a match to TRBD1. The length of the CDR3 is 15 residues. V gave up 6 bases and J gave up 4 bases; unmatched junction bases: 11. CDR1 MNHEY and CDR2 SVGAGI come from the germline V gene.

V and J are TRBV11-3 and TRBJ2-3, with 7 positions matching TRBD1. V lost 5 bases to trimming and J lost 2 bases; unmatched junction nucleotides: 7. Germline CDR1 SGHNT, CDR2 YENEEA. The CDR3 totals 15 residues. The CDR3 DNA sequence: TGTGCCAGCAGCGTTGGACAGGCTCACACAGATACGCAGTATTTT. Amino acids: CASSVGQAHTDTQYF.

The J gene is TRBJ2-3, the V gene TRBV18, with 7 nucleotides matching TRBD1. With 4 bases clipped from V and 0 bases from J, the junction kept 7 bases outside the gene matches. Germline V CDR1 and CDR2: KGHSH, LQKENI. This CDR3 spans 16 amino acids. In DNA form, the CDR3 reads TGTGCCAGCTCACAACAGGACAGGACTAGCACAGATACGCAGTATTTT. It codes for CASSQQDRTSTDTQYF.

The V call is TRBV3-1 (or the pseudogene TRBV3-2), the J call TRBJ2-5; 9 nucleotides line up with TRBD1. CDR1 and CDR2 (germline): LGHDT, YNNKEL (reference sequence). J lost 3 bases, V lost 7 bases, and 12 bases had no gene match. This CDR3 is 16 amino acids long. The CDR3 DNA reads as TGTGCCAGCAAGTCGAAAGGGGGGGACAGGGAAGAGACCCAGTACTTC. Amino acid sequence: CASKSKGGDREETQYF.

This chain joins TRBV29-1 and TRBJ1-5; TRBD1 might be the D (6 bases). Germline-derived CDR1 and CDR2 are SQVTM and ANQGSEA. The V end was cut by 4 bases, the J end by 7 bases, with 11 bases between. The CDR3 contains 12 residues. The CDR3 DNA reads as TGCAGCGTTGCAGATGGGGGCCAGCCCCAGCATTTT. It translates to CSVADGGQPQHF. Filled out from reference TRBV29-1 and TRBJ1-5, the complete variable domain reads SAVISQKPSRDICQRGTSLTIQCQVDSQVTMMFWYRQQPGQSLTLIATANQGSEATYESGFVIDKFPISRPNLTFSTLTVSNMSPEDSSIYLCSVADGGQPQHFGDGTRLSIL.

J is TRBJ2-2 and V is TRBV7-3; 10 bases are a match to TRBD2. V gave up 5 bases and J gave up 4 bases; unmatched junction bases: 10. CDR1 and CDR2 from the germline V gene are SGHTA and FQGTGA. The CDR3 consists of 17 residues. The CDR3 protein is CASSRRSGRAGTGELFF. CDR3 DNA sequence: TGTGCCAGCAGCCGTAGAAGCGGGAGGGCCGGCACCGGGGAGCTGTTTTTT.

The chain joins TRBV27 to TRBJ2-1; D not resolved. Germline V CDR1 and CDR2: MNHEY, SMNVEV (reference sequence). CDR3 size: 13 residues. The ends were cut back, 0 bases at V and 5 bases at J, with 5 bases in the middle. CDR3 amino acids: CASSLSPNNEQFF. The CDR3 nucleotides read TGTGCCAGCAGTTTATCCCCTAACAATGAGCAGTTCTTC.

V gene TRBV7-3 combines with J gene TRBJ1-2; 7 positions agree with TRBD1. Germline V gene sequence: CDR1 SGHTA, CDR2 FQGTGA. The CDR3 runs to 15 residues. V was clipped by 4 bases and J by 2 bases; unmatched bases: 7. This chain's CDR3 is CASSSPGTDNYGYTF. Here the CDR3 DNA reads TGTGCCAGCAGCTCACCCGGGACAGACAACTATGGCTACACCTTC. The complete variable domain, with remaining parts taken from reference TRBV7-3 and TRBJ1-2, reads GAGVSQTPSNKVTEKGKYVELRCDPISGHTALYWYRQSLGQGPEFLIYFQGTGAADDSGLPNDRFFAVRPEGSVSTLKIQRTERGDSAVYLCASSSPGTDNYGYTFGSGTRLTVV.